This T cell receptor (beta chain) originates from a study of cytomegalovirus exposure and HLA in healthy donors. General study findings and limits: Later analysis associated a missense DCLRE1C variant with TCR beta V- and J-gene trimming.

Primers included in the PCR were 60 Vbeta and 13 Jbeta primers. Some clones are missing from TCRdb's copy, which holds only in-frame ones; the method was immunoSEQ multiplex PCR. The table shows 150,000 to 200,000 clones, with approximately 71% occurring only once. This clone was detected a few times. The target antigen is unknown. J lost 3 bases, V lost 1 base, and 5 bases had no gene match. The CDR3 totals 15 residues. Germline CDR1 MGHRA, CDR2 YSYEKL. The J gene is TRBJ2-7, the V gene TRBV4-1; 8 bases line up with TRBD1. This receptor was taken from a middle-aged man in good health and CMV-seronegative. Sequenced: PBMCs. CDR3 in amino acids: CASSQVQGDYYEQYF. In DNA form, the CDR3 reads TGCGCCAGCAGCCAAGTACAGGGGGATTACTACGAGCAGTACTTC.